This T cell receptor (beta chain) was recorded in a study of vaccination effects on CD4 cells after COVID-19. Across the study: Each participant was administered two doses of either the BNT162b2 or the mRNA-1273 vaccine.

Germline values: CDR1 SGHRS, CDR2 YFSETQ. This CDR3 is 16 amino acids long. V lost 0 bases, J lost 3 bases, and 1 base stayed unmatched. Before sequencing, viral peptide pools were used by the ViraFEST assay to expand antigen-specific CD4+ T cells. The authors isolated CD4+ T cells after about 10 days of culture. SARS-CoV-2 infection was confirmed by PCR in the person between March and December 2020. Replacing half the medium with IL-2 medium was done on days 3 and 7. Regarding the study as a whole: Small numbers of convalescent patients limited the study. It also lacked early post-infection timepoints. Late post-vaccination, clones induced by infection and those induced by vaccine underwent marked clonal contraction.

Notes on this clone: Its antigen is not known.

This table comes from immunoSEQ multiplex PCR, and its TCRdb copy is limited to in-frame clones, with some not included. The table includes around 25,000 clones, roughly 71% detected once. Specimen: CD4+ T cells from PBMCs cultured with SARS-CoV-2 spike peptides, collected before COVID-19 vaccination. This chain links TRBV5-1 with TRBJ2-2, with 11 bases aligning to TRBD2. This receptor was obtained from a human donor who had a prior SARS-CoV-2 infection. The DNA of the CDR3 is TGCGCCAGCAGCTTGGGACTAGCGGGACACACCGGGGAGCTGTTTTTT. This encodes CASSLGLAGHTGELFF.